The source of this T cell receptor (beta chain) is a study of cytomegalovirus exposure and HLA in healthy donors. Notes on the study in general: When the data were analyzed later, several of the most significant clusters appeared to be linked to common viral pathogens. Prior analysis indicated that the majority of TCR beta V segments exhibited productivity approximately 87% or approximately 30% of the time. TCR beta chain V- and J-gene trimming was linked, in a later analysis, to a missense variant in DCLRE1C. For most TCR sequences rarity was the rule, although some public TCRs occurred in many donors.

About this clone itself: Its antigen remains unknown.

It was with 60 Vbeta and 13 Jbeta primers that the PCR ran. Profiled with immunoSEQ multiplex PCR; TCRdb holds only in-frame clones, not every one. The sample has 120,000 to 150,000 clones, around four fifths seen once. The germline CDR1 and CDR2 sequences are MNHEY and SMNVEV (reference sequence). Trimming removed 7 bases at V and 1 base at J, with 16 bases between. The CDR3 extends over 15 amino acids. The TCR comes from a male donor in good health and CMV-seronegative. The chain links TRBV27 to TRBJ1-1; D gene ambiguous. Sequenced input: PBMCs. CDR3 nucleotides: TGTGCCAGCAAATCAGGAGGAAAGAAGAACACTGAAGCTTTCTTT. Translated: CASKSGGKKNTEAFF.